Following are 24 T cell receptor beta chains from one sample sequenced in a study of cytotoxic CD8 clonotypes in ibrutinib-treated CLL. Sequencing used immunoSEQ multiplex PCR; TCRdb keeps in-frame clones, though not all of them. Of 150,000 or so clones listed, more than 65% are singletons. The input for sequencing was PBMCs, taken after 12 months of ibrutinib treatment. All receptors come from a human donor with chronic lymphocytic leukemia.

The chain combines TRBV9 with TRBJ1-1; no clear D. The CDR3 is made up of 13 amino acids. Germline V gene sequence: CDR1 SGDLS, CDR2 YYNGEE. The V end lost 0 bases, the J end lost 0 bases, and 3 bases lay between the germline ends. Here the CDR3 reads CASSVAVNTEAFF. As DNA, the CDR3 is TGTGCCAGCAGCGTAGCCGTGAACACTGAAGCTTTCTTT.

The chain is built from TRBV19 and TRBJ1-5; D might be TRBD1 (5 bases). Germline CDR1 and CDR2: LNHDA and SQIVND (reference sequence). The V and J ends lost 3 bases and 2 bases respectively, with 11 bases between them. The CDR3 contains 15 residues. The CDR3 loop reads CASSMGERGNQPQHF. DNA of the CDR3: TGTGCCAGTAGTATGGGGGAAAGGGGCAATCAGCCCCAGCATTTT.

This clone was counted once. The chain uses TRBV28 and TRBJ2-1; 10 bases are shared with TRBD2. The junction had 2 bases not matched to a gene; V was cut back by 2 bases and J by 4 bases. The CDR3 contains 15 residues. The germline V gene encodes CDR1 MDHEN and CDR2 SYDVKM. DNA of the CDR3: TGTGCCAGCAGTTTACGGACTAGCGGTTACAATGAGCAGTTCTTC. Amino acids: CASSLRTSGYNEQFF. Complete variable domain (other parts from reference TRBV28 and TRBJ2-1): DVKVTQSSRYLVKRTGEKVFLECVQDMDHENMFWYRQDPGLGLRLIYFSYDVKMKEKGDIPEGYSVSREKKERFSLILESASTNQTSMYLCASSLRTSGYNEQFFGPGTRLTVL.

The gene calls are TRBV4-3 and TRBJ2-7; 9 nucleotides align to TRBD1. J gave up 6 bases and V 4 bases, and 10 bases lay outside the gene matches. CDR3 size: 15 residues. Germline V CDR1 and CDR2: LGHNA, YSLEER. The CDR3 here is CASSPTGGYGPEQYF. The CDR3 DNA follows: TGCGCCAGCAGCCCTACAGGGGGCTACGGTCCCGAGCAGTACTTC.

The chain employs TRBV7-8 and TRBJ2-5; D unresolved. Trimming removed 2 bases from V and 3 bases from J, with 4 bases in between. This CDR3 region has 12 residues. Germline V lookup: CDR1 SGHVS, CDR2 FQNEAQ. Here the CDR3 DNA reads TGTGCCAGCAGCTTAACGAAAGAGACCCAGTACTTC. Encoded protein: CASSLTKETQYF.

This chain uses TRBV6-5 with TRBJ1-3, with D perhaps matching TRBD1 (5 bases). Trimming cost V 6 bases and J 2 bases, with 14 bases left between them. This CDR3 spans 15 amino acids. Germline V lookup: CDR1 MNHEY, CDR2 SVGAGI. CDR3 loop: CASRPDRGTGNTIYF. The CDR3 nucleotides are TGTGCCAGCAGACCAGATCGGGGCACTGGAAACACCATATATTTT.

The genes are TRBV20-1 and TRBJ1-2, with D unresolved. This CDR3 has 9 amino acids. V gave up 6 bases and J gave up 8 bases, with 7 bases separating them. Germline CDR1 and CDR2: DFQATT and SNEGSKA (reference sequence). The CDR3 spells CSAAGGYTF. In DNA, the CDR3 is TGCAGTGCGGCCGGGGGCTACACCTTC.

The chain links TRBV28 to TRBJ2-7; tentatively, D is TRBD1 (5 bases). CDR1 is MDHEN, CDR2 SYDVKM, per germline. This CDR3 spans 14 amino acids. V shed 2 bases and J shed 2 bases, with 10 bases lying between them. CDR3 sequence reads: CASSLTQGTYEQYF. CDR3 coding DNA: TGTGCCAGCAGTTTAACGCAGGGAACCTACGAGCAGTACTTC. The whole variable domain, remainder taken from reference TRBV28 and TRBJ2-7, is DVKVTQSSRYLVKRTGEKVFLECVQDMDHENMFWYRQDPGLGLRLIYFSYDVKMKEKGDIPEGYSVSREKKERFSLILESASTNQTSMYLCASSLTQGTYEQYFGPGTRLTVT.

CDR3 residues: CASSLNGRQETQYF. The CDR3 coding sequence is TGTGCCAGCAGCTTGAATGGGCGTCAAGAGACCCAGTACTTC. V gene TRBV7-2 combines with J gene TRBJ2-5, with no clear D. V was pared by 3 bases and J by 2 bases, with 10 bases between. Germline V CDR1 and CDR2: SGHTA, FQGNSA. The CDR3 totals 14 residues.

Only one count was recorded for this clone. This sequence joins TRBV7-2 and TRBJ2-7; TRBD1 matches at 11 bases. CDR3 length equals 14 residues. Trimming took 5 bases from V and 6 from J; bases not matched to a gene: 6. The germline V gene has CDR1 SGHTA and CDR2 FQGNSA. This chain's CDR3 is CASSPGTGGREQYF. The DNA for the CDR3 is TGTGCCAGCAGCCCCGGGACAGGGGGACGCGAGCAGTACTTC.

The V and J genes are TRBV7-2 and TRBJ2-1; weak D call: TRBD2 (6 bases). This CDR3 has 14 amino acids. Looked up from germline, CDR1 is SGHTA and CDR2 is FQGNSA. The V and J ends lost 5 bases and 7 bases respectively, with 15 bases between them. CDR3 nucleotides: TGTGCCAGCAGCCAGCGGGCCCGGGGGAATGAGCAGTTCTTC. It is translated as CASSQRARGNEQFF.

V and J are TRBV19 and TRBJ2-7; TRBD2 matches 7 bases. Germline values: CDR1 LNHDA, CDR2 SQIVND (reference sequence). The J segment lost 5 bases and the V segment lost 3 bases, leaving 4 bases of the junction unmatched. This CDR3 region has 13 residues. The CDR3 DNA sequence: TGTGCCAGTAGTATGTCGCTAGCGGACGAGCAGTACTTC. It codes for CASSMSLADEQYF.

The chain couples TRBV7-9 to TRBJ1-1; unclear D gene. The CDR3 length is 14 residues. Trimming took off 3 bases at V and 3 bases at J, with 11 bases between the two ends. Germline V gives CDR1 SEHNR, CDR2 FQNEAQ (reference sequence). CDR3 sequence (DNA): TGTGCCAGCAGCTTTAGACGGGAACACACTGAAGCTTTCTTT. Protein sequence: CASSFRREHTEAFF.

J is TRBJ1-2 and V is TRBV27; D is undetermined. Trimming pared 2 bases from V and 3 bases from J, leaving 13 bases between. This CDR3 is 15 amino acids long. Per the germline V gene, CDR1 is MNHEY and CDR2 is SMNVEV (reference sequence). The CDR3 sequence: CASSLGPGLDYGYTF. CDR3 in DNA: TGTGCCAGCAGTTTAGGGCCCGGACTGGACTATGGCTACACCTTC.

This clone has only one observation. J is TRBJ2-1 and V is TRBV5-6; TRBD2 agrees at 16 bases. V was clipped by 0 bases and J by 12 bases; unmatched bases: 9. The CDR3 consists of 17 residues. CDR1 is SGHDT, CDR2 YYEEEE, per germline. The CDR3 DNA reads TGTGCCAGCAGCTTGGGCGGCGGGACTAGCGGGGGGGCTAGGCAGTTCTTC. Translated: CASSLGGGTSGGARQFF.

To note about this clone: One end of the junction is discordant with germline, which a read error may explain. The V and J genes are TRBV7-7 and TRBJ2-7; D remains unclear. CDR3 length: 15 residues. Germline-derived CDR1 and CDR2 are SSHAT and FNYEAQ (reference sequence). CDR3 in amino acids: CASSLQKGDPYEQYF. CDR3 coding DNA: TGTGCTAGCAGCTTACAAAAGGGTGACCCCTACGAGCAGTACTTC.

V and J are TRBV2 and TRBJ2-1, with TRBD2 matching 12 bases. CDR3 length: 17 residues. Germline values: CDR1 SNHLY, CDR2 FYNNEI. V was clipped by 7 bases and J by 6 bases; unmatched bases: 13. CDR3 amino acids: CASTLTSGGPPSNEQFF. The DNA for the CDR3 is TGTGCCAGCACCCTGACTAGCGGGGGCCCTCCATCCAATGAGCAGTTCTTC.

Here the CDR3 reads CAISEEGAPETQYF. Written as DNA, the CDR3 is TGTGCCATCAGTGAGGAGGGGGCGCCCGAGACCCAGTACTTC. The chain combines TRBV10-3 with TRBJ2-5; 7 bases line up with TRBD1. The germline V gene encodes CDR1 ENHRY and CDR2 SYGVKD. The CDR3 sequence is 14 residues long. V lost 2 bases to trimming and J lost 5 bases; unmatched junction nucleotides: 5.

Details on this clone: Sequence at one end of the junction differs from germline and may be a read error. The CDR3 reads CASSPMEGGPNSSLHF. The CDR3 DNA reads TGTGCCAGCAGCCCGATGGAAGGGGGTCCGAATTCATCCCTCCACTTT. The chain uses TRBV5-4 and TRBJ1-6; the D gene is possibly TRBD1 (6 bases). CDR1 is SGHNT, CDR2 YYREEE, per germline (reference sequence). The CDR3 has 16 amino acids.

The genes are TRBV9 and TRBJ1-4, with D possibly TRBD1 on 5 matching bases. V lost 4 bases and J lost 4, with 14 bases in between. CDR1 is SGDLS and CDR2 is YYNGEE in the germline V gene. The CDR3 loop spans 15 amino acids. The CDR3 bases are TGTGCCAGCAGCACCCGCCCGACAGTTAATGAAAAACTGTTTTTT. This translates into CASSTRPTVNEKLFF.

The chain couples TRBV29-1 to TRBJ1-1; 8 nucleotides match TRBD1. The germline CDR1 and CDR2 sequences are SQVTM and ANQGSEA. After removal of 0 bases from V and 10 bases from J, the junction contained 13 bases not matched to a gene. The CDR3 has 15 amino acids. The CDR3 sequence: CSVEDHGSRDRSAFF. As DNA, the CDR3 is TGCAGCGTTGAAGATCACGGGAGCCGGGACAGGTCAGCTTTCTTT.

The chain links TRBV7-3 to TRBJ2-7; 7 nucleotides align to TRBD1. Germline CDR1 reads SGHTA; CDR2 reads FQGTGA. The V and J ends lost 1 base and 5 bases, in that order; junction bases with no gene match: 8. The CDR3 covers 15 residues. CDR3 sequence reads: CASSLMAVGGHEQYF. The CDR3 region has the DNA TGTGCCAGCAGCTTAATGGCCGTAGGGGGCCACGAGCAGTACTTC.

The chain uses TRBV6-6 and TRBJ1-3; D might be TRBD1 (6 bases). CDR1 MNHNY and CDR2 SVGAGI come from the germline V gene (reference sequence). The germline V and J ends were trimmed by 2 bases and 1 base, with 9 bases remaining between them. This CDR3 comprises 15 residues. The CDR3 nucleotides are TGTGCCAGCAGTTACGGGCAGGGGTCTGGAAACACCATATATTTT. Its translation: CASSYGQGSGNTIYF.

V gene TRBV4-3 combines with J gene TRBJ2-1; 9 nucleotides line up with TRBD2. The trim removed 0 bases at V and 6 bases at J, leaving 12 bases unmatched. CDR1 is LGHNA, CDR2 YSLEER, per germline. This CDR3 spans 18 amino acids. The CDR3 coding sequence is TGCGCCAGCAGCCAAGATGAACGCGGGAGGGCATTTTTCAATGAGCAGTTCTTC. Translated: CASSQDERGRAFFNEQFF.